Included here is one T cell receptor (beta chain) sequence, with context. What it binds is not known. The sample is drawn from a study of blood T cells in healthy people across ages. Study information: Template switching captured about one barcoded beta molecule per two T cells. General study points: Unknown donor CMV status possibly confounded expanded clonotype changes. Observed TCR beta diversity per million T cells went down as age went up. This fall followed a roughly linear course with age.

CDR3 length equals 14 residues. V was pared by 9 bases and J by 5 bases, with 12 bases of the junction left unmatched. Germline assignment: CDR1 SNHLY and CDR2 FYNNEI. Using a J-beta primer mix together with a sample-barcoded 5' primer, a second PCR was run for roughly 6 to 12 cycles. TCRdb ran MiXCR on the 5' RACE reads and lists one entry per CDR3 protein. The repertoire holds about 590,000 distinct CDR3 sequences, with 25% to 30% as singletons. Per sample, at least 6 micrograms of total RNA were extracted. Sequenced material: blood. The chain employs TRBV2 and TRBJ2-7; TRBD2 aligns across 8 bases. This TCR derives from a woman aged 80 or over in good health. The CDR3 sequence: CASVQRGPRDEQYF. CDR3 DNA: TGTGCCAGTGTTCAGCGGGGGCCGCGCGACGAGCAGTACTTC.